This T cell receptor (beta chain) comes out of a study of T cell repertoires in cytomegalovirus infection (dated by TCRdb to about 2019). As for the study more broadly: Because public TCR beta signatures pointed to carriage of CMV infection together with the matching HLA type, the HLA type of each donor mattered for the analysis. Findings and caveats that apply to the study as a whole: Carriers of CMV infection plus the relevant HLA type were discriminated by the cumulative frequency of public TCR beta family members in the study cohort and in an independent roughly 350-donor cohort. The ex vivo response was dominated by HLA-C-restricted CMV-specific TCR beta clonotypes, which also provided the single most frequent clonotype in two of eight donors.

From the cysteine through the phenylalanine, the CDR3 covers 14 amino acids. Only the CDR3 portion is preserved as DNA: 42 bases, with reading frame beginning at the first base. V and J lose 1 base and 2 bases, and a span of 8 bases separates them. Taken from the germline V gene, the CDR1 and CDR2 loops are SGHTA and FQGNSA. In this sample, this clonotype turned up many times. What this receptor recognizes is not known. No much larger clonotype is one base removed from it; base qualities were not supplied. The sequencer listed for this sample is Illumina HiSeq 1500. The raw public reads went through TCRdb reprocessing: fastp at Q25, MiXCR clone calling, in-frame beta chains kept. One record per CDR3 amino acid sequence lists the most common genes and DNA. The sample table shows 200,000 to 300,000 distinct CDR3 sequences, and 8% to 9.5% are seen once. The ten largest account for about 16% of the sample.

The clonotype originates from a human donor in good health (CMV status not recorded). Some clones in this sample may be carry-over from other donors' samples. Source material: PBMCs. Recombination joined TRBV7-2 with TRBJ1-2; the D gene identity is not certain. CDR3 sequence: CASSLVLGNYGYTF. The base sequence is TGTGCCAGCAGCTTAGTACTGGGGAACTATGGCTACACCTTC.